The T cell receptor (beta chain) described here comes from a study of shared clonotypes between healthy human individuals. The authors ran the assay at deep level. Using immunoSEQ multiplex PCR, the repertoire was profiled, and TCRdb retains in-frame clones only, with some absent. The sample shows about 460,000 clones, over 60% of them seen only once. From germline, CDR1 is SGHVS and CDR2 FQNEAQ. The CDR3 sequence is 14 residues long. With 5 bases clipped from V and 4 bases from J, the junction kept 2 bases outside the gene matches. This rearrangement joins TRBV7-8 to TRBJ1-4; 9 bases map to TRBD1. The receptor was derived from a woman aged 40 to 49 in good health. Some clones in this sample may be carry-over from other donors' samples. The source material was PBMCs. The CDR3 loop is CASSTDRGNEKLFF. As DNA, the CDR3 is TGTGCCAGCAGCACGGACAGGGGTAATGAAAAACTGTTTTTT.